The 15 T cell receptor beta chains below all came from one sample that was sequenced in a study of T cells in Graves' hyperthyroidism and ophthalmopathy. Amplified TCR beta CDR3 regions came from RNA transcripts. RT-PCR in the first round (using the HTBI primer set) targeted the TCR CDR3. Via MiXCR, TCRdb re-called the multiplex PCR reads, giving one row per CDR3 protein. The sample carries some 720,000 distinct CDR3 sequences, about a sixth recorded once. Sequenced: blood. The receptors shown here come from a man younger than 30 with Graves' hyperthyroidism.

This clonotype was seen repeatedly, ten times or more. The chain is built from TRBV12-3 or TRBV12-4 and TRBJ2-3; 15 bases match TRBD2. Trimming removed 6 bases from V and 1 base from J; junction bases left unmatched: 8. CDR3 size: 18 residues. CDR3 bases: TGTGCCAGCAGACACGGACTAGCGGGAGGGCCGGGCACAGATACGCAGTATTTT. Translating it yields CASRHGLAGGPGTDTQYF.

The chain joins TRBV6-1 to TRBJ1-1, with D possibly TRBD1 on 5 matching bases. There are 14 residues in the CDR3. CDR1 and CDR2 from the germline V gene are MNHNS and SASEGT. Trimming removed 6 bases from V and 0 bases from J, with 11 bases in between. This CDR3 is CASRRTLMNTEAFF. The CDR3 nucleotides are TGTGCCAGCAGACGGACATTGATGAACACTGAAGCTTTCTTT.

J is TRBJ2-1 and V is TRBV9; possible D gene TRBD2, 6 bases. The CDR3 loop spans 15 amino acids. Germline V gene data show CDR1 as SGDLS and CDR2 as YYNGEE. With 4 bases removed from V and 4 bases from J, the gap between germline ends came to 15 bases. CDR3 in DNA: TGTGCCAGCAGCCACGTGGAGGGTCGGTACAATGAGCAGTTCTTC. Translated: CASSHVEGRYNEQFF.

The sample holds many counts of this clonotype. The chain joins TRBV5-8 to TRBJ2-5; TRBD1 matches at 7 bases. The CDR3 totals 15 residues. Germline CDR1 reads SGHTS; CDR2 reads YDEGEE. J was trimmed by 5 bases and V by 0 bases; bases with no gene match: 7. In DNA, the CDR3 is TGTGCCAGCAGCTTGGGGTCAGGGGGAACGGAGACCCAGTACTTC. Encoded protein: CASSLGSGGTETQYF.

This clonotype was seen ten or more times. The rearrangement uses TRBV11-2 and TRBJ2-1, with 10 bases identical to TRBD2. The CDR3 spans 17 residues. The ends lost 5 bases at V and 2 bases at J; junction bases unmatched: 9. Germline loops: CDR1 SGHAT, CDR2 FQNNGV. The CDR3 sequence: CASSEHTGTSAYNEQFF. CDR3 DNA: TGTGCCAGCAGCGAACACACCGGGACTAGCGCCTACAATGAGCAGTTCTTC.

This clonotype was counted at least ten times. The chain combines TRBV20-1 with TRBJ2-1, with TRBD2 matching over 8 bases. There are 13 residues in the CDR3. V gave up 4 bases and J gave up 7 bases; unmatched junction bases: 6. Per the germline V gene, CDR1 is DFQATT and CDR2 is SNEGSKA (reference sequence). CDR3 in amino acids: CSAKGTRWNEQFF. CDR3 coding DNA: TGCAGTGCTAAGGGGACTAGGTGGAATGAGCAGTTCTTC.

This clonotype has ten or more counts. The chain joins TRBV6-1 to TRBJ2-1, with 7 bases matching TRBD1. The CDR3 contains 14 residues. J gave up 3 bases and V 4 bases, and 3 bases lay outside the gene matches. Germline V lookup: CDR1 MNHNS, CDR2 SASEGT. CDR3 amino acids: CASSGRGFYNEQFF. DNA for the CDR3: TGTGCCAGCAGTGGCAGGGGGTTCTACAATGAGCAGTTCTTC.

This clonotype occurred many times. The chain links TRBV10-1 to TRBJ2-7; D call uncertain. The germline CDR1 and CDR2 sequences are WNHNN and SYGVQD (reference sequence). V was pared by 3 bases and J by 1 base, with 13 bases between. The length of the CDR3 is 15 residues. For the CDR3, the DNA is TGCGCCAGCAGTGACTGTCGGAGAGTGTCCTACGAGCAGTACTTC. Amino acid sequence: CASSDCRRVSYEQYF.

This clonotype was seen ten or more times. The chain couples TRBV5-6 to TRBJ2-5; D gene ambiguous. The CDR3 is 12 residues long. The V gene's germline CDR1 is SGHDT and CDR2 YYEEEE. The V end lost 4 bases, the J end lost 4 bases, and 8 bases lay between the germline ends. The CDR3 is CASSTVRETQYF. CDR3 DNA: TGTGCCAGCAGCACCGTCCGAGAGACCCAGTACTTC.

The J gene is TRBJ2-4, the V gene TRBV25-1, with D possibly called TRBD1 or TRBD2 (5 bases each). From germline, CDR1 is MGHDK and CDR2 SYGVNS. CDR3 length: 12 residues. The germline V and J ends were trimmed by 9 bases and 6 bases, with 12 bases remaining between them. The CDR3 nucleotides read TGTGCCAGTTCCGGGGCATCAAACATTCAGTACTTC. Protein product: CASSGASNIQYF.

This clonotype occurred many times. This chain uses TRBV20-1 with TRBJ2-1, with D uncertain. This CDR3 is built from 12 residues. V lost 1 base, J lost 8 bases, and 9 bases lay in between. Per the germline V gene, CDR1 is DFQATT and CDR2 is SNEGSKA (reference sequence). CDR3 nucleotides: TGCAGTGCTAGAGGGGCGTCGGATGAGCAGTTCTTC. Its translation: CSARGASDEQFF.

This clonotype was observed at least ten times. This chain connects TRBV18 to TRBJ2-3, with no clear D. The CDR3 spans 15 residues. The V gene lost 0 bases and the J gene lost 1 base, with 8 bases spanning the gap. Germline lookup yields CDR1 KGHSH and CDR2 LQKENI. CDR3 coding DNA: TGTGCCAGCTCACCACCAAGGCAGCGCACAGATACGCAGTATTTT. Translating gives CASSPPRQRTDTQYF.

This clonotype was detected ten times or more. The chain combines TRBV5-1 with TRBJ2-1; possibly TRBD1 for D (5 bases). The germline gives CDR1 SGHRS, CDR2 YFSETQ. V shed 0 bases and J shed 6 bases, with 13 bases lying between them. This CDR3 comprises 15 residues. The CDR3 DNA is TGCGCCAGCAGCTTGGAAACTGACAGTGTCAATGAGCAGTTCTTC. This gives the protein CASSLETDSVNEQFF.

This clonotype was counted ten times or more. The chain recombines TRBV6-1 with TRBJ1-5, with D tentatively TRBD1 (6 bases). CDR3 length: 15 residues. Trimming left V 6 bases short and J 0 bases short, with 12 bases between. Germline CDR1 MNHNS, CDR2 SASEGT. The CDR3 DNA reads TGTGCCAGCAGCCCGGGGGCCTATAGCAATCAGCCCCAGCATTTT. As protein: CASSPGAYSNQPQHF.

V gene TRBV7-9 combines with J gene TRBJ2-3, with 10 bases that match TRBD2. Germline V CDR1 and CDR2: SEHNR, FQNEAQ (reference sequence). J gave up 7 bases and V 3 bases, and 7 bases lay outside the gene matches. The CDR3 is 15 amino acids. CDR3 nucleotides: TGTGCCAGCAGCTTCTCTAGCGGGAGTGCACATACGCAGTATTTT. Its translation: CASSFSSGSAHTQYF.